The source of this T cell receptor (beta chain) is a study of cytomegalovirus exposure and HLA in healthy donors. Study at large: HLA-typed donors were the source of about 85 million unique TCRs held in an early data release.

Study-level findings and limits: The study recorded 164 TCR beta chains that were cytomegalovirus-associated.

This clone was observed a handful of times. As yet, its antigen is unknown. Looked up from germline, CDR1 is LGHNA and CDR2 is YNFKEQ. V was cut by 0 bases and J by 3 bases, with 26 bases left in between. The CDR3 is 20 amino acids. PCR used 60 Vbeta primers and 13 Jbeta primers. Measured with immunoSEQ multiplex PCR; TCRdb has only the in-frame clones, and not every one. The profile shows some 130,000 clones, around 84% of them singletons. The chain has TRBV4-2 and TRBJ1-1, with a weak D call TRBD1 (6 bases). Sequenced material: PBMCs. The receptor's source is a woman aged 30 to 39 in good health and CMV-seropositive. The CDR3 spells CASSQDLAGRGSYGDTEAFF. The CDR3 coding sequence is TGTGCCAGCAGCCAAGATCTAGCGGGCAGGGGATCCTATGGGGACACTGAAGCTTTCTTT.